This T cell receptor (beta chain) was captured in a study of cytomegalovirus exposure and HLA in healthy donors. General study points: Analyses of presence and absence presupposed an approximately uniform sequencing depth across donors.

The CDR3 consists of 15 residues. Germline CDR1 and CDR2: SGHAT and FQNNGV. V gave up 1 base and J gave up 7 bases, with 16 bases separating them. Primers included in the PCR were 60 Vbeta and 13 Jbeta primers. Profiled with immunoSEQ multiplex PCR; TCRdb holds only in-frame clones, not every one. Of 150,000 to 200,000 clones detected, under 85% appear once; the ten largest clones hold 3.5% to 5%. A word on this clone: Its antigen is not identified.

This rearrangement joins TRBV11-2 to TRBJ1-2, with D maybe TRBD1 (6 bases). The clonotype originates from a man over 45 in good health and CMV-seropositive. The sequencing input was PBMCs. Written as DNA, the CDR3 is TGTGCCAGCAGCTTAGTACCCAACAGAGGGGGTGGCTACACCTTC. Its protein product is CASSLVPNRGGGYTF.